A single sample gave rise to the 24 T cell receptor beta chains below, sequenced in a study of T-cell memory formation after mild COVID-19. TCRdb redid the calling of the 5' RACE reads with MiXCR, one entry per CDR3 protein. The sample has some 410,000 distinct CDR3 sequences; about 25% are singletons. Sequencing was carried out using PBMCs or a T cell subset sorted from them (not recorded which). The source is an adult woman who had mild COVID-19 (a few samples of this study predate the infection). Cell type and time point are not known.

This clonotype was seen only a few times. The chain carries TRBV12-3 or TRBV12-4 and TRBJ2-7; possibly TRBD1 for D (6 bases). The CDR3 has 14 amino acids. Trimming cost V 3 bases and J 7 bases, with 16 bases left between them. This CDR3 is CASSFGQGTREQYF. The CDR3 DNA follows: TGTGCCAGCAGTTTCGGGCAGGGGACCAGAGAGCAGTACTTC.

The chain combines TRBV15 with TRBJ2-2; D not certain. The germline gives CDR1 LNHNV, CDR2 YYDKDF (reference sequence). The CDR3 loop spans 16 amino acids. V shed 0 bases and J shed 0 bases, with 8 bases lying between them. CDR3 sequence: CATSRESGANTGELFF. The CDR3 DNA follows: TGTGCCACCAGCAGAGAGAGTGGAGCGAACACCGGGGAGCTGTTTTTT.

The chain employs TRBV5-6 and TRBJ1-5; the D is unclear. Germline V gene data show CDR1 as SGHDT and CDR2 as YYEEEE. CDR3 length: 13 residues. Trimming removed 6 bases at V and 6 bases at J, with 13 bases between. DNA of the CDR3: TGTGCCAGCACCCAAAACGGGGTTCAGCCCCAGCATTTT. Its translation: CASTQNGVQPQHF.

This clonotype has only a few counts. The J gene is TRBJ2-3, the V gene TRBV11-2; TRBD2 aligns across 10 bases. The CDR3 is 13 residues long. V shed 7 bases and J 4 bases; nucleotides not matched to a gene: 2. Germline lookup yields CDR1 SGHAT and CDR2 FQNNGV. DNA for the CDR3: TGTGCCAGCAAACTAGCGGGATCAGATACGCAGTATTTT. This codes for CASKLAGSDTQYF. The whole variable domain, filled in from reference TRBV11-2 and TRBJ2-3, reads EAGVAQSPRYKIIEKRQSVAFWCNPISGHATLYWYQQILGQGPKLLIQFQNNGVVDDSQLPKDRFSAERLKGVDSTLKIQPAKLEDSAVYLCASKLAGSDTQYFGPGTRLTVL.

This clonotype was counted between two and nine times. The chain recombines TRBV4-1 with TRBJ2-4; the match to TRBD2 covers 8 bases. The germline gives CDR1 MGHRA, CDR2 YSYEKL. V lost 0 bases and J lost 7; bases outside the gene matches: 11. This CDR3 contains 17 residues. CDR3 in amino acids: CASSQDSFGTRNNIQYF. CDR3 coding DNA: TGCGCCAGCAGCCAAGATTCCTTTGGGACTAGGAACAACATTCAGTACTTC.

The table lists this clonotype with a few counts. The chain uses TRBV3-1 and TRBJ2-7, with TRBD2 matching over 7 bases. Germline CDR1 reads LGHDT; CDR2 reads YNNKEL (reference sequence). CDR3 length: 15 amino acids. Trimming at V came to 5 bases and at J to 2 bases, leaving 9 bases not matched to a gene. The CDR3 reads CASSNPRRGTYEQYF. The CDR3 region has the DNA TGTGCCAGCAGCAATCCGAGGCGGGGGACCTACGAGCAGTACTTC.

This clonotype was recorded a few times. The chain recombines TRBV15 with TRBJ2-1; no firm D call. The germline V gene has CDR1 LNHNV and CDR2 YYDKDF (reference sequence). This CDR3 contains 14 residues. V was pared by 0 bases and J by 4 bases, with 7 bases between. The CDR3 coding sequence is TGTGCCACCAGCAGAGATCCGGGTTACAATGAGCAGTTCTTC. Residues: CATSRDPGYNEQFF.

This chain uses TRBV14 with TRBJ2-1; 13 bases map to TRBD2. The CDR3 totals 13 residues. J lost 12 bases, V lost 4 bases, and 3 bases had no gene match. CDR1 and CDR2 (germline): SGHDN, FVKESK. The CDR3: CASSPRLAGGQFF. For the CDR3, the DNA is TGTGCCAGCAGCCCGCGACTAGCGGGGGGGCAGTTCTTC. Filled out from reference TRBV14 and TRBJ2-1, the complete variable domain reads EAGVTQFPSHSVIEKGQTVTLRCDPISGHDNLYWYRRVMGKEIKFLLHFVKESKQDESGMPNNRFLAERTGGTYSTLKVQPAELEDSGVYFCASSPRLAGGQFFGPGTRLTVL.

The chain is built from TRBV5-8 and TRBJ2-5; possible D gene TRBD2, 6 bases. V was cut by 2 bases and J by 7 bases, with 12 bases left in between. The germline V gene has CDR1 SGHTS and CDR2 YDEGEE. This CDR3 is built from 13 residues. CDR3 loop: CASSLTGVTTQYF. In nucleotides, the CDR3 is TGTGCCAGCAGCTTAACGGGAGTGACGACCCAGTACTTC.

The chain has TRBV11-3 and TRBJ1-5; D might be TRBD1 (6 bases). V lost 4 bases and J 0 bases, leaving 10 bases between the germline ends. The CDR3 contains 15 residues. CDR1 and CDR2 from the germline V gene are SGHNT and YENEEA. CDR3 loop: CASSSFRGSNQPQHF. Here the CDR3 DNA reads TGTGCCAGCAGCTCGTTCAGGGGTAGCAATCAGCCCCAGCATTTT.

The rearrangement links TRBV3-1 to TRBJ1-1; 7 nucleotides line up with TRBD1. From germline, CDR1 is LGHDT and CDR2 YNNKEL (reference sequence). Losses at the gene ends were 4 bases for V and 1 base for J; bases not matched to a gene: 6. The CDR3 spans 15 residues. CDR3 amino acids: CASSPIRTGNTEAFF. In nucleotides, the CDR3 is TGTGCCAGCAGCCCGATAAGGACAGGGAACACTGAAGCTTTCTTT.

This clonotype was counted only a few times. The rearrangement uses TRBV5-5 and TRBJ2-1; D not resolved. This CDR3 region has 16 residues. The V end was cut by 0 bases, the J end by 4 bases, with 14 bases between. CDR1 and CDR2 (germline): SGHKS, YYEKEE (reference sequence). CDR3 loop: CASSLEASILYNEQFF. DNA for the CDR3: TGTGCCAGCAGCTTGGAGGCTTCTATACTTTACAATGAGCAGTTCTTC.

This clonotype was observed a few times. The chain uses TRBV10-3 and TRBJ2-7, with D unresolved. Germline V lookup: CDR1 ENHRY, CDR2 SYGVKD. The CDR3 totals 12 residues. V lost 8 bases and J lost 0, with 8 bases in between. The CDR3 reads CAISLGSYEQYF. The CDR3 DNA reads as TGTGCCATCTCCTTGGGCTCCTACGAGCAGTACTTC.

V is TRBV30 and J is TRBJ2-7, with 7 nucleotides matching TRBD1. Germline lookup yields CDR1 GTSNPN and CDR2 SVGIG (reference sequence). CDR3 size: 15 residues. Unmatched junction bases numbered 8, after V lost 0 bases and J lost 3 bases. The DNA for the CDR3 is TGTGCCTGGAGTGTACCGGGACAGTTGCTCTACGAGCAGTACTTC. Translating gives CAWSVPGQLLYEQYF. The full variable domain, in which reference TRBV30 and TRBJ2-7 provide the parts outside the CDR3, is SQTIHQWPATLVQPVGSPLSLECTVEGTSNPNLYWYRQAAGRGLQLLFYSVGIGQISSEVPQNLSASRPQDRQFILSSKKLLLSDSGFYLCAWSVPGQLLYEQYFGPGTRLTVT.

This clonotype was found a few times. The CDR3 DNA sequence: TGTGCCTGGAGACCCGGGGGAGCTCCAGGGCATGGCTACACCTTC. This gives the protein CAWRPGGAPGHGYTF. This chain links TRBV30 with TRBJ1-2, with a weak D call TRBD1 (5 bases). The CDR3 contains 15 residues. Germline V gene data show CDR1 as GTSNPN and CDR2 as SVGIG (reference sequence). The V end lost 3 bases, the J end lost 6 bases, and 20 bases lay between the germline ends.

J is TRBJ2-1 and V is TRBV11-3, with 8 bases aligning to TRBD2. This CDR3 spans 15 amino acids. The V gene end was trimmed by 4 bases and the J gene end by 4 bases; junction bases not matched to a gene: 6. Germline values: CDR1 SGHNT, CDR2 YENEEA. CDR3 coding DNA: TGTGCCAGCAGCTGGGCGGGAGGTTTGTACAATGAGCAGTTCTTC. Protein: CASSWAGGLYNEQFF.

The rearrangement uses TRBV25-1 and TRBJ1-2; D is possibly TRBD1 (5 bases). The V end was cut by 2 bases, the J end by 4 bases, with 11 bases between. Germline loops: CDR1 MGHDK, CDR2 SYGVNS. This CDR3 contains 14 residues. This CDR3 reads CASSENSGGYGYTF. CDR3 coding DNA: TGTGCCAGCAGTGAAAATTCCGGGGGCTATGGCTACACCTTC.

The table lists this clonotype with a few counts. The V call is TRBV4-2, the J call TRBJ2-7; 9 bases are shared with TRBD2. From germline, CDR1 is LGHNA and CDR2 YNFKEQ. The CDR3 covers 15 residues. J gave up 1 base and V 3 bases, and 4 bases lay outside the gene matches. CDR3 sequence reads: CASSHVTSGSYEQYF. CDR3 coding DNA: TGTGCCAGCAGCCATGTGACTAGCGGTTCCTACGAGCAGTACTTC.

V and J are TRBV27 and TRBJ2-1; 7 bases line up with TRBD2. The V and J ends lost 7 bases and 4 bases, in that order; junction bases with no gene match: 16. The CDR3 spans 17 residues. CDR1 is MNHEY and CDR2 is SMNVEV in the germline V gene (reference sequence). The CDR3 DNA reads TGTGCCAGCAACAAAATGGCGGGAGTTCGTACTTACAATGAGCAGTTCTTC. This codes for CASNKMAGVRTYNEQFF.

This clonotype occurred a few times. V is TRBV5-1 and J is TRBJ1-2, with a weak D call TRBD1 (5 bases). The V end was cut by 4 bases, the J end by 1 base, with 20 bases between. This CDR3 region has 17 residues. Germline lookup yields CDR1 SGHRS and CDR2 YFSETQ. This chain's CDR3 is CASSLGPTASNNYGYTF. CDR3 sequence (DNA): TGCGCCAGCAGCCTAGGACCGACAGCCAGCAATAACTATGGCTACACCTTC.

The V gene is TRBV13, the J gene TRBJ2-5; 7 nucleotides agree with TRBD2. Germline V lookup: CDR1 PRHDT, CDR2 FYEKMQ (reference sequence). Trimming cost V 3 bases and J 1 base; bases outside gene matches: 5. The CDR3 runs 15 residues. CDR3 protein: CASSFSGSIQETQYF. CDR3 coding DNA: TGTGCCAGCAGCTTTAGCGGGTCCATCCAAGAGACCCAGTACTTC.

This clonotype is a singleton in its sample. The rearrangement uses TRBV6-7 and TRBJ2-2, with 8 bases matching TRBD1. TRBV6-7 is an ORF, with its function uncertain. V lost 5 bases and J lost 7; bases outside the gene matches: 6. The CDR3 length is 14 residues. CDR3 DNA: TGTGCCAGCAGTGACGACAGGGGTGGCGGGGAGCTGTTTTTT. This gives the protein CASSDDRGGGELFF.

The count of this clonotype is one. This chain links TRBV5-1 with TRBJ2-5; D gene unclear. Trimming left V 1 base short and J 1 base short, with 8 bases between. Looked up from germline, CDR1 is SGHRS and CDR2 is YFSETQ. CDR3 length: 14 residues. The CDR3 coding sequence is TGCGCCAGCAGCTTGTTGACAACCCAAGAGACCCAGTACTTC. Amino acid sequence: CASSLLTTQETQYF.

Worth noting for this clonotype: Sequence at one end of the junction differs from germline and may be a read error. The V gene is TRBV7-7, the J gene TRBJ2-5, with 7 positions matching TRBD1. CDR3 size: 14 residues. CDR1 is SSHAT, CDR2 FNYEAQ, per germline (reference sequence). The CDR3 nucleotides are TGTGCTAGCAGCCGACAGGGAAACCAAGAGACCCAGTACTTC. This codes for CASSRQGNQETQYF.